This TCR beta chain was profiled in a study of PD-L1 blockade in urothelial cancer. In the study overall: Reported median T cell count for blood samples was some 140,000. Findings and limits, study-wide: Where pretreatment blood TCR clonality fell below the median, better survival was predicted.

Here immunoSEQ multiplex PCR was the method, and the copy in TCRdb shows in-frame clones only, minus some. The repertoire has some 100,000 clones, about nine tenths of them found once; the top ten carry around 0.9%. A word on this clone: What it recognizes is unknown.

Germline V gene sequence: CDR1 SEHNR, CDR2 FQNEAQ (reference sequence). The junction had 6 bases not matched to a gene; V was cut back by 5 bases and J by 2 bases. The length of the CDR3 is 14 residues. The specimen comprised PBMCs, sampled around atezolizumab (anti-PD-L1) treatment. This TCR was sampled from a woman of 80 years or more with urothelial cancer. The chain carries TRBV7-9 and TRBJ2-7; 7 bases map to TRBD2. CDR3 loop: CASSPAAGAYEQYF. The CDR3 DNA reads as TGTGCCAGCAGCCCAGCTGCGGGAGCCTACGAGCAGTACTTC.